The rows below give T cell receptor beta chains drawn from one sample of a study of T cell responses to AZD1222 COVID-19 vaccine. Some clones are missing from TCRdb's copy, which holds only in-frame ones; the method was immunoSEQ multiplex PCR. The data show 90,000 to 150,000 clones, about 88% seen once. The sequences come from peripheral blood, collected 28 days after the second AZD1222 dose. These receptor sequences come from an adult who received the AZD1222 COVID-19 vaccine. CDR3s leave out the opening cysteine and the closing phenylalanine or tryptophan. Fields, in order: V gene, J gene, CDR3 protein.

TRBV20-1,TRBJ1-2,SAMVVRDT
TRBV6-5,TRBJ2-7,ASRILVGNEQY
TRBV5-4,TRBJ1-6,ASSGGWGSDSPLH
TRBV18,TRBJ2-2,ASSPRQTQNTGELF
TRBV4-1,TRBJ2-7,ASSAGQGSYEQY
TRBV19,TRBJ1-1,ASTPDRTDTEAF
TRBV19,TRBJ1-3,ASSIQEDFSGNTIY
TRBV6-2/TRBV6-3,TRBJ1-6,ASSPTGFYNSPLH
TRBV2,TRBJ1-6,ASRRDRSSPLH
TRBV4-2,TRBJ2-1,ASSRLAGGYNEQF
TRBV6-5,TRBJ1-5,ASSYWTGQPQH
TRBV3-1/TRBV3-2,TRBJ1-2,ASSQGGNYGYT
TRBV9,TRBJ2-3,ASSVRDRGSDTQY
TRBV5-1,TRBJ2-5,ASSPRQGPETQY
TRBV12-5,TRBJ1-1,ASGLAPGTGNTEAF
TRBV30,TRBJ1-3,AWRGTRPGNTIY
TRBV5-6,TRBJ2-4,ASSLRGSGKDIQY
TRBV2,TRBJ1-5,ASRNDGNSNQPQH
TRBV5-1,TRBJ2-5,ASSFYRGGKETQY